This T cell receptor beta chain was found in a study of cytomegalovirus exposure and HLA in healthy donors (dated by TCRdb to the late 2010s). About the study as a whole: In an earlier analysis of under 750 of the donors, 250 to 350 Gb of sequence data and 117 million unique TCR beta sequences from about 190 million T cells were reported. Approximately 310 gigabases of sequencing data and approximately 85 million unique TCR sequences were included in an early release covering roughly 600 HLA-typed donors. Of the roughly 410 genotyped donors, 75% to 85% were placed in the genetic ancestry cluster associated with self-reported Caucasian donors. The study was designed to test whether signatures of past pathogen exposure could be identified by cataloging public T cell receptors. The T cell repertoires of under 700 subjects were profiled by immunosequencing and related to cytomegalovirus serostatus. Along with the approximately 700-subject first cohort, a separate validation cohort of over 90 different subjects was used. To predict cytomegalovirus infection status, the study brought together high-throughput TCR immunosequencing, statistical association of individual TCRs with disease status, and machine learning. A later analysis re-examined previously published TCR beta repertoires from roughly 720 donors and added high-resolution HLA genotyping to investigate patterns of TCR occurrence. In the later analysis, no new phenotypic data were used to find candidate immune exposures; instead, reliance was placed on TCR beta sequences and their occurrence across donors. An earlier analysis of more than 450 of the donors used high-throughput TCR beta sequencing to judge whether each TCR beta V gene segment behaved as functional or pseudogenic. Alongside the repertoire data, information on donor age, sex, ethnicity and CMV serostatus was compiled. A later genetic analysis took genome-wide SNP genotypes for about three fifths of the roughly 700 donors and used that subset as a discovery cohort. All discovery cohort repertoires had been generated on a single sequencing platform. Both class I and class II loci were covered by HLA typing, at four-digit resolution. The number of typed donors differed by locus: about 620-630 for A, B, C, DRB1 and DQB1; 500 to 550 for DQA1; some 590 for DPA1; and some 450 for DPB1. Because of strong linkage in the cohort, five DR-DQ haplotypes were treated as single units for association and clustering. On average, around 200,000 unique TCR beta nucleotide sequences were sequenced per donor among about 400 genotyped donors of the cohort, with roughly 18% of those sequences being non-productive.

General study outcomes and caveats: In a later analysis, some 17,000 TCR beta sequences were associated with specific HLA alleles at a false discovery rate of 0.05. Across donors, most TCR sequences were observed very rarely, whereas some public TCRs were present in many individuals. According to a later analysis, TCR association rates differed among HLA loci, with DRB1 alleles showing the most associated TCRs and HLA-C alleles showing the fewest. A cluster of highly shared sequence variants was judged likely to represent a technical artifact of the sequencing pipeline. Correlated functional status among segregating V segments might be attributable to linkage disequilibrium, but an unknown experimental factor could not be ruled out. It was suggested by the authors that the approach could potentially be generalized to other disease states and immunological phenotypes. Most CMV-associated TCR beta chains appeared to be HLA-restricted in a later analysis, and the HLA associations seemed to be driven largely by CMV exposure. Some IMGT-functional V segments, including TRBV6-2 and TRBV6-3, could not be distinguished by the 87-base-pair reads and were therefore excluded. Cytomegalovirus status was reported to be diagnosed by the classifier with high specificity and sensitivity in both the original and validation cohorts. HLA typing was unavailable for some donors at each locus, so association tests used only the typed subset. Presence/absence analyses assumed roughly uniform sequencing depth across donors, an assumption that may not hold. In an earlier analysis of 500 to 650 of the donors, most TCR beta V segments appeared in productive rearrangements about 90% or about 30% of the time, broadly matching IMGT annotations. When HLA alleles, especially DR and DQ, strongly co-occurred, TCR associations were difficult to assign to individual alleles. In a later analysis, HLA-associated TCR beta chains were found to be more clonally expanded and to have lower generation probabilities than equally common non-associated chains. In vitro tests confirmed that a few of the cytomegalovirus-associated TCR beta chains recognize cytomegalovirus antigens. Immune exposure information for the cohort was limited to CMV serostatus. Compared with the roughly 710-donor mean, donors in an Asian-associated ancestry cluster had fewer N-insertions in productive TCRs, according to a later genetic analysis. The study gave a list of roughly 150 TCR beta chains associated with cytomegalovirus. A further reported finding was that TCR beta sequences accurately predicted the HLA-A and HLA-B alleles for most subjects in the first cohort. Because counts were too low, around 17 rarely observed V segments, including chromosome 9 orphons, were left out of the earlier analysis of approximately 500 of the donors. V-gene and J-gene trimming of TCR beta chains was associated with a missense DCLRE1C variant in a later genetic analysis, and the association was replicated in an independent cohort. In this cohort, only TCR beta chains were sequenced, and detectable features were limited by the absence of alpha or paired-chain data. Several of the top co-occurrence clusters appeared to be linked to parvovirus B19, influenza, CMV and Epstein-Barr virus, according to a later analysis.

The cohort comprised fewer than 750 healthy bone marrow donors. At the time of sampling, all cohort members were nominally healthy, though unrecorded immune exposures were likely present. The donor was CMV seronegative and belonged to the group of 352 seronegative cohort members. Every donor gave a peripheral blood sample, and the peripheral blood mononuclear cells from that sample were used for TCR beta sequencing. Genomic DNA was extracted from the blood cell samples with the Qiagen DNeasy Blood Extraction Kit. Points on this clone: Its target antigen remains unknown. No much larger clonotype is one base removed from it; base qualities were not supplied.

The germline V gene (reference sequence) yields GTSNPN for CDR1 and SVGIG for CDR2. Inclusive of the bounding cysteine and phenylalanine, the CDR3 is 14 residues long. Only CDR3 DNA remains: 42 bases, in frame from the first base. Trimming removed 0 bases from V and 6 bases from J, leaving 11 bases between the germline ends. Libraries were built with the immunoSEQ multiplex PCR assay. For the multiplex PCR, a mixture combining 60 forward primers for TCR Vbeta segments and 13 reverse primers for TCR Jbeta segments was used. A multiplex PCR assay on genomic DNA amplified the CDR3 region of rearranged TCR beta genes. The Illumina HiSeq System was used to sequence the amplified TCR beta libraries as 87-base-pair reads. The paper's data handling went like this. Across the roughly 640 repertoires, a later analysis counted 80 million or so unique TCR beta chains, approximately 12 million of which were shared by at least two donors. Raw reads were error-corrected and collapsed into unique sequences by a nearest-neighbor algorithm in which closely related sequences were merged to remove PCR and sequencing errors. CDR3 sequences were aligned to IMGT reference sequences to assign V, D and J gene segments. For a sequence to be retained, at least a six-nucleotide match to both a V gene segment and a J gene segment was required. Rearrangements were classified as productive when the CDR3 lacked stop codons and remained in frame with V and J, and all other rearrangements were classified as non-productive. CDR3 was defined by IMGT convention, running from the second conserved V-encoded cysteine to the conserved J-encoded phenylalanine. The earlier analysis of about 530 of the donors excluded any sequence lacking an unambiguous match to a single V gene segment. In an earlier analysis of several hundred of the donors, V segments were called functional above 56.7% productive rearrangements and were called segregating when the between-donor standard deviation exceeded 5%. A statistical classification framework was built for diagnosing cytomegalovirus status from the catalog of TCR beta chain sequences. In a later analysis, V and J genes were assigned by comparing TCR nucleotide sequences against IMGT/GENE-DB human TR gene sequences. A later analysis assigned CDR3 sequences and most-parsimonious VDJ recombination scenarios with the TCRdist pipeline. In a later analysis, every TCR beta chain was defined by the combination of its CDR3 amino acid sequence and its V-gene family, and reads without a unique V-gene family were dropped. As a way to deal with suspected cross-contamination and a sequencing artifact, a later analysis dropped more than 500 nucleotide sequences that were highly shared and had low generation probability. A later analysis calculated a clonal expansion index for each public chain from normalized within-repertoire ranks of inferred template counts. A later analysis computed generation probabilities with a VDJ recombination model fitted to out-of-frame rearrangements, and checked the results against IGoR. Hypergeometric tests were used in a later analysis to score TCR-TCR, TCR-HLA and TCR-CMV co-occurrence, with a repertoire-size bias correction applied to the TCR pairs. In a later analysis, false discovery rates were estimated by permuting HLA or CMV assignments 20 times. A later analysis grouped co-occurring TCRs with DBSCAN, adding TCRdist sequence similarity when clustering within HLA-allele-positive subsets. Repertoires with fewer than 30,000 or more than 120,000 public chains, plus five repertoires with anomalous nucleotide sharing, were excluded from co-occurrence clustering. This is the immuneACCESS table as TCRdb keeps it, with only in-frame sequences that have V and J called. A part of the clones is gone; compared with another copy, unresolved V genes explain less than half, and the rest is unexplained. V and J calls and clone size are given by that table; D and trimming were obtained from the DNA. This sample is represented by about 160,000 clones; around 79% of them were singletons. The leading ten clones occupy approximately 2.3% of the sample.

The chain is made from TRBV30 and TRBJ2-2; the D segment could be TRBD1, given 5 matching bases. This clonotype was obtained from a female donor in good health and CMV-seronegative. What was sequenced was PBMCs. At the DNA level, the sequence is TGTGCCTGGAGTGTACAGGTCGCGGCCGGGGAGCTGTTTTTT. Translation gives CAWSVQVAAGELFF.